The 3 T cell receptor beta chains given below trace back to one sample, sequenced in a study of blood T cell repertoires in COVID-19. Clones were read by immunoSEQ multiplex PCR, and TCRdb kept only the in-frame ones, dropping some. The sample shows about 260,000 clones, about 86% of them seen only once. The sample taken for sequencing was PBMCs or T cells enriched from blood (not recorded which). The receptors shown here come from a man younger than 45 with acute COVID-19.

This chain links TRBV12-3 or TRBV12-4 with TRBJ1-4; the D is unclear. CDR3 size: 11 residues. V lost 10 bases and J 8 bases, leaving 11 bases between the germline ends. CDR3 protein: CATGGGEKLFF. CDR3 DNA sequence: TGTGCCACGGGAGGAGGGGAAAAACTGTTTTTT.

A single count supports this clone. Here the CDR3 DNA reads TGTGCCAGCAGCTTAGATACCCGGACAGGGCGGAACACTGAAGCTTTCTTT. Protein product: CASSLDTRTGRNTEAFF. This chain connects TRBV11-2 to TRBJ1-1; 8 bases agree with TRBD1. CDR1 is SGHAT and CDR2 is FQNNGV in the germline V gene. The CDR3 sequence is 17 residues long. Trimming at V came to 0 bases and at J to 1 base, leaving 7 bases not matched to a gene.

J is TRBJ1-6 and V is TRBV11-1; 7 nucleotides agree with TRBD1. V shed 4 bases, J shed 7 bases, and the junction held 7 bases outside the gene matches. Germline values: CDR1 SGHAT, CDR2 FQDESV (reference sequence). This CDR3 is 15 amino acids long. The chain's CDR3 is CASSSGYRGNSPLHF. The CDR3 DNA is TGTGCCAGCAGCTCCGGATACAGGGGAAATTCACCCCTCCACTTT. The entire variable domain, with the rest obtained from reference TRBV11-1 and TRBJ1-6, is as follows: EAEVAQSPRYKITEKSQAVAFWCDPISGHATLYWYRQILGQGPELLVQFQDESVVDDSQLPKDRFSAERLKGVDSTLKIQPAELGDSAMYLCASSSGYRGNSPLHFGNGTRLTVT.